Below, 13 T cell receptor beta chains from the same sample are listed, as sequenced in a study of cytomegalovirus exposure and HLA in healthy donors. Use of 60 Vbeta and 13 Jbeta primers characterized the PCR. Here immunoSEQ multiplex PCR was the method, and the copy in TCRdb shows in-frame clones only, minus some. The sample has 250,000 to 300,000 clones, 84% seen once. The sequenced sample was PBMCs. All receptors derive from a woman aged 40-49 years in good health and CMV-seropositive.

This clone has just one count. This rearrangement joins TRBV18 to TRBJ1-3, with 9 bases fitting TRBD1. J lost 0 bases, V lost 0 bases, and 9 bases had no gene match. The germline CDR1 and CDR2 sequences are KGHSH and LQKENI. The CDR3 covers 19 residues. The CDR3 spells CASSPPLSGTGISGNTIYF. Here the CDR3 DNA reads TGTGCCAGCTCACCACCATTGTCTGGGACAGGGATCTCTGGAAACACCATATATTTT.

V and J are TRBV19 and TRBJ1-1, with D perhaps matching TRBD1 (6 bases). The CDR3 totals 15 residues. Germline lookup yields CDR1 LNHDA and CDR2 SQIVND (reference sequence). V shed 6 bases and J shed 0 bases, with 14 bases lying between them. CDR3 in amino acids: CASRLTGPMNTEAFF. In DNA form, the CDR3 reads TGTGCCAGTAGGCTGACAGGCCCCATGAACACTGAAGCTTTCTTT.

This clone was picked up a small number of times. The V and J genes are TRBV11-3 and TRBJ1-1; TRBD1 matches 8 bases. Germline-derived CDR1 and CDR2 are SGHNT and YENEEA. After removal of 3 bases from V and 4 bases from J, the junction contained 4 bases not matched to a gene. This CDR3 is built from 14 residues. Here the CDR3 reads CASSLPGGFTEAFF. The CDR3 DNA reads as TGTGCCAGCAGCTTGCCAGGGGGCTTCACTGAAGCTTTCTTT.

V and J are TRBV11-2 and TRBJ2-3, with 12 bases matching TRBD2. The CDR3 is made up of 17 amino acids. Germline CDR1 SGHAT, CDR2 FQNNGV. J lost 4 bases, V lost 6 bases, and 11 bases had no gene match. The CDR3 bases are TGTGCCAGCAGTTCACCCAGACTAGCGGGAGTCCCAGATACGCAGTATTTT. Protein: CASSSPRLAGVPDTQYF. Using reference TRBV11-2 and TRBJ2-3 for the parts outside the CDR3, the full variable domain is EAGVAQSPRYKIIEKRQSVAFWCNPISGHATLYWYQQILGQGPKLLIQFQNNGVVDDSQLPKDRFSAERLKGVDSTLKIQPAKLEDSAVYLCASSSPRLAGVPDTQYFGPGTRLTVL.

This clone was seen just once. The chain combines TRBV29-1 with TRBJ1-2; D unresolved. Trimming shortened V by 4 bases and J by 2 bases, and 11 bases separated the two germline ends. Germline CDR1 reads SQVTM; CDR2 reads ANQGSEA. The CDR3 contains 13 residues. The CDR3 sequence is CSVVENSNYGYTF. The CDR3 DNA reads TGCAGCGTTGTTGAGAACTCGAACTATGGCTACACCTTC.

The genes are TRBV27 and TRBJ1-5; possibly TRBD1 for D (5 bases). CDR1 MNHEY and CDR2 SMNVEV come from the germline V gene (reference sequence). CDR3 size: 14 residues. Trimming removed 3 bases at V and 4 bases at J, with 10 bases between. Written as DNA, the CDR3 is TGTGCCAGCAGTTTTGGGGCAGCGAATCAGCCCCAGCATTTT. As protein: CASSFGAANQPQHF.

The J gene is TRBJ2-7, the V gene TRBV5-1; 13 bases line up with TRBD2. Germline trimming cut 2 bases from V and 3 bases from J; bases unmatched to any gene: 5. CDR1 and CDR2 from the germline V gene are SGHRS and YFSETQ. The CDR3 is made up of 16 amino acids. The CDR3 loop reads CASSLEGLAGIYEQYF. The DNA for the CDR3 is TGCGCCAGCAGCTTAGAGGGACTAGCGGGGATCTACGAGCAGTACTTC.

As for this clone: Other DNA sequences within the sample encode an identical CDR3. The chain combines TRBV7-9 with TRBJ1-1; a weak D match, TRBD1 (5 bases). CDR1 SEHNR and CDR2 FQNEAQ come from the germline V gene (reference sequence). Trimming stripped 3 bases from V and 1 base from J, with 6 bases between. This CDR3 is 13 amino acids long. As DNA, the CDR3 is TGTGCCAGCAGCTTCCAGGGGAACACTGAAGCTTTCTTT. Translating gives CASSFQGNTEAFF.

The chain recombines TRBV7-2 with TRBJ2-1, with 12 nucleotides matching TRBD2. V shed 1 base, J shed 9 bases, and the junction held 7 bases outside the gene matches. The CDR3 loop spans 16 amino acids. CDR1 and CDR2 from the germline V gene are SGHTA and FQGNSA. DNA of the CDR3: TGTGCCAGCAGCTTAGAGCCACTAGCGGGAGGCGGTGAGCAGTTCTTC. It translates to CASSLEPLAGGGEQFF.

The rearrangement joins TRBV5-1 to TRBJ2-7; TRBD1 aligns across 8 bases. The CDR3 contains 16 residues. CDR1 is SGHRS, CDR2 YFSETQ, per germline. After removal of 0 bases from V and 4 bases from J, the junction contained 9 bases not matched to a gene. The CDR3 DNA follows: TGCGCCAGCAGCTTGGCCGGAGCAGGGGGCGTGTACGAGCAGTACTTC. Residues: CASSLAGAGGVYEQYF. Filled out from reference TRBV5-1 and TRBJ2-7, the complete variable domain reads KAGVTQTPRYLIKTRGQQVTLSCSPISGHRSVSWYQQTPGQGLQFLFEYFSETQRNKGNFPGRFSGRQFSNSRSEMNVSTLELGDSALYLCASSLAGAGGVYEQYFGPGTRLTVT.

The chain employs TRBV2 and TRBJ2-7; TRBD1 aligns across 7 bases. Germline CDR1 reads SNHLY; CDR2 reads FYNNEI. The CDR3 covers 15 residues. After removal of 7 bases from V and 5 bases from J, the junction contained 14 bases not matched to a gene. The CDR3 DNA follows: TGTGCCAGCAAGAGCGCCTCGGGACAGCTGAACGAGCAGTACTTC. This translates into CASKSASGQLNEQYF.

This clone was found a few times. The chain combines TRBV7-2 with TRBJ2-1, with 9 bases that match TRBD2. The ends lost 3 bases at V and 4 bases at J; junction bases unmatched: 10. This CDR3 is built from 17 residues. The V gene's germline CDR1 is SGHTA and CDR2 FQGNSA. This chain's CDR3 is CASSFISTSGNYNEQFF. The CDR3 DNA sequence: TGTGCCAGCAGCTTTATATCGACTAGCGGCAATTACAATGAGCAGTTCTTC. The full variable domain, in which reference TRBV7-2 and TRBJ2-1 provide the parts outside the CDR3, is GAGVSQSPSNKVTEKGKDVELRCDPISGHTALYWYRQSLGQGLEFLIYFQGNSAPDKSGLPSDRFSAERTGGSVSTLTIQRTQQEDSAVYLCASSFISTSGNYNEQFFGPGTRLTVL.

The chain combines TRBV20-1 with TRBJ2-1; 8 positions agree with TRBD2. Unmatched junction bases numbered 7, after V lost 7 bases and J lost 14 bases. Germline V lookup: CDR1 DFQATT, CDR2 SNEGSKA (reference sequence). The CDR3 is made up of 10 amino acids. CDR3 in DNA: TGCAGTGTGCGTACTAGCGGAGAGTTCTTC. This sequence encodes CSVRTSGEFF.